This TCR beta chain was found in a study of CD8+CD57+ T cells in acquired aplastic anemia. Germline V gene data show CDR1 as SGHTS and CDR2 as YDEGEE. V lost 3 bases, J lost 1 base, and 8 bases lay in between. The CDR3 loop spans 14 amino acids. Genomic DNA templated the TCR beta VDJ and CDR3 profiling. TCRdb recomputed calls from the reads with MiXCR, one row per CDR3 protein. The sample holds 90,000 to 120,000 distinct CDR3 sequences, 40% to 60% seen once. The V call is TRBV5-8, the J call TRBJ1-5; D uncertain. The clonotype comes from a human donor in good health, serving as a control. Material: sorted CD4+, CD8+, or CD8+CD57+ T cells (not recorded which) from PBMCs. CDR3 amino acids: CASSSTSSNQPQHF. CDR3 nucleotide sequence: TGTGCCAGCAGCTCCACGTCGAGCAATCAGCCCCAGCATTTT.